The text below deals with one T cell receptor beta chain. The antigen remains unidentified. These data come from a study of graft-versus-host responses after intestinal transplantation. CDR3 length: 17 amino acids. Unmatched junction bases numbered 12, after V lost 3 bases and J lost 5 bases. Germline-derived CDR1 and CDR2 are LGHNT and FRNRAP. Libraries were prepared by immunoSEQ multiplex PCR; TCRdb keeps only in-frame clonotypes and omits some of them. Among about 120,000 clones, about 95% were seen once, and the ten largest hold over 2.5%. General study findings and limits: Researchers found peak circulating GvH clone levels linked to early post-transplant HvG declines. Some GvH clones appeared in ileal mucosa or blood before recipient bone marrow.

This receptor was identified in a human donor who received an intestinal transplant. Sequences were derived from unstimulated CD8+ T cells sorted from spleen or lymph node cells, sampled before intestinal transplant. This chain uses TRBV12-5 with TRBJ2-3, with 9 bases aligning to TRBD2. CDR3 region: CASGFSGAGGPRDTQYF. The DNA for the CDR3 is TGTGCTAGTGGTTTTTCAGGAGCGGGAGGCCCACGAGATACGCAGTATTTT.